The text below deals with one TCR beta chain. Its target is unknown. The data were taken from a study of CD4+ T cells in melanoma. Some clones are missing from TCRdb's copy, which holds only in-frame ones; the method was immunoSEQ multiplex PCR. Here the sample spans about 50,000 clones, 89% being singletons. Study observations and caveats: CD8+ T cell, macrophage and B cell function reportedly correlated with neoantigen-specific CD4+ T cells. Diverse differentiation states were reported for melanoma neoantigen-specific CD4+ T cells.

Germline CDR1 MNHNS, CDR2 SASEGT. The CDR3 is 14 amino acids. The J segment lost 5 bases and the V segment lost 4 bases, leaving 5 bases of the junction unmatched. Sample: peripheral blood. This sequence originates from a human donor with melanoma. V usage is TRBV6-1 and J usage is TRBJ2-7; 10 bases fit TRBD1. This chain's CDR3 is CASSAGTGENEQYF. CDR3 DNA sequence: TGTGCCAGCAGTGCAGGGACAGGGGAAAACGAGCAGTACTTC.